This T cell receptor (beta chain) appears in the sequencing data of a study of cytomegalovirus exposure and HLA in healthy donors. With V trimmed by 5 bases and J by 3 bases, 5 bases remained unmatched. CDR3 length: 14 amino acids. Germline CDR1 and CDR2: LNHNV and YYDKDF (reference sequence). It was with 60 Vbeta and 13 Jbeta primers that the PCR ran. Libraries were prepared by immunoSEQ multiplex PCR; TCRdb keeps only in-frame clonotypes and omits some of them. The sample carries about 190,000 clones, 81% recorded once. The chain has TRBV15 and TRBJ1-2, with 8 bases identical to TRBD1. The sample was PBMCs. The origin of this receptor is a man aged 45-65 years in good health and CMV-seronegative. The CDR3 region is CATSGGQGYYGYTF. The CDR3 bases are TGTGCCACCAGCGGTGGACAGGGTTACTATGGCTACACCTTC.